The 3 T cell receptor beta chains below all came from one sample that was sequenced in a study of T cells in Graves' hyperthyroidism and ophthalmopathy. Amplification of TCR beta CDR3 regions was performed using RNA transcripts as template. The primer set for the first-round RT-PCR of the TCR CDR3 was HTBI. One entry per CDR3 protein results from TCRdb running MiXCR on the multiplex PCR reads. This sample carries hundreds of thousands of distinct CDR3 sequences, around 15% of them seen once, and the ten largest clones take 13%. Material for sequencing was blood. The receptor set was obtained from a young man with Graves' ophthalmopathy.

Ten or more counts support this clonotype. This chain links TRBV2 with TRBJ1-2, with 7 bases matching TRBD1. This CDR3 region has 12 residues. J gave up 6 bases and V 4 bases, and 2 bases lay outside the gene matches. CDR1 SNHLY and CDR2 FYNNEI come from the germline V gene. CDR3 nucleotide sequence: TGTGCCAGCAGTGGACAGGGTGATGGCTACACCTTC. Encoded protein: CASSGQGDGYTF.

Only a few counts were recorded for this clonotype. The CDR3 is CASSEAGAMDNIQYF. The CDR3, as DNA: TGCGCCAGCAGTGAGGCGGGAGCTATGGATAACATTCAGTACTTC. The gene calls are TRBV10-2 and TRBJ2-4, with TRBD2 identical over 7 bases. Germline V gene lookup returns CDR1 WSHSY and CDR2 SAAADI. Trimming cost V 2 bases and J 7 bases; bases outside gene matches: 8. The CDR3 consists of 15 residues.

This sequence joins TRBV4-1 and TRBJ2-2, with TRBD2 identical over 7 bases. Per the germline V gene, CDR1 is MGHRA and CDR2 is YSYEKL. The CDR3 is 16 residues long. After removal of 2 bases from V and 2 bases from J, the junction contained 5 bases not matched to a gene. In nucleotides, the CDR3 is TGCGCCAGCAGCCAAACACCGGGGGGAAACACCGGGGAGCTGTTTTTT. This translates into CASSQTPGGNTGELFF.